A selection of T cell receptor beta chains follows, all from one sample in a study of T cell changes during pregnancy in multiple sclerosis. This table comes from immunoSEQ multiplex PCR, and its TCRdb copy is limited to in-frame clones, with some not included. The sample lists 55,000 to 85,000 clones; approximately 94% were seen once. Sequencing was performed on peripheral blood, taken in the third trimester of pregnancy. These receptors all come from a female donor with multiple sclerosis, enrolled in a pregnancy study. Each CDR3 is given with its conserved first and last residue. The D gene is left open where the match is weak. Only part of the rows carry a size: once, few, many, or a class if the clone is expanded.

.,.,TRBJ2-3,TRBV7-2,TGTGCCAGCAGCTTGGCCCATCAGATTTTTGGCACAGATACGCAGTATTTT,CASSLAHQIFGTDTQYF
.,.,TRBJ2-2,TRBV19,TGTGCCAGTAGGACCCCCAGGGGTATGGGCACCGGGGAGCTGTTTTTT,CASRTPRGMGTGELFF
TRBD1,.,TRBJ2-7,TRBV5-4,TGTGCCAGCACCTTGACCGGGACAGGGGTCTACGAGCAGTACTTC,CASTLTGTGVYEQYF
TRBD2,.,TRBJ2-7,TRBV7-2,TGTGCCAGCAGCCACTCAAAAATCCGACTAGCGGGGAGCCCCTACGAGCAGTACTTC,CASSHSKIRLAGSPYEQYF
TRBD1,.,TRBJ1-6,TRBV15,TGTGCCACCAGCGCACCGAACAGGGGGGCGGAGGACAATTCACCCCTCCACTTT,CATSAPNRGAEDNSPLHF
.,.,TRBJ2-5,TRBV28,TGTGCCAGCAGCTCGACATACCAAGAGACCCAGTACTTC,CASSSTYQETQYF
TRBD2,.,TRBJ2-1,TRBV27,TGTGCCAGCAGTCCGGGAGCGGGGGGGCCTCGCAATGAGCAGTTCTTC,CASSPGAGGPRNEQFF
.,.,TRBJ2-2,TRBV7-3,TGTGCCAGCAGCTTATCAGGGGGGAACGGGGAGCTGTTTTTT,CASSLSGGNGELFF
TRBD2,.,TRBJ2-7,TRBV11-1,TGTGCCAGCAGCTTACTAGCGGGGCCCTACGAGCAGTACTTC,CASSLLAGPYEQYF
.,.,TRBJ1-4,TRBV7-9,TGTGCCATCCCGCGGTATGGCACAACTAATGAAAAACTGTTTTTT,CAIPRYGTTNEKLFF
.,.,TRBJ2-1,TRBV7-3,TGTGCCAGCACTCCCCCGGCAGCGCGGGGTCTCGGGGAGCAGTTCTTC,CASTPPAARGLGEQFF
.,.,TRBJ1-2,TRBV29-1,TGCAGCGCCTCGCAGGGACGGGGGTATGGCTACACCTTC,CSASQGRGYGYTF
.,once,TRBJ2-7,TRBV6-1,TGTGCCAGCAGTGTTAACAGGGAGAGGGAGCAGTACTTC,CASSVNREREQYF
TRBD2,.,TRBJ2-5,TRBV6-1,TGTGCCAGCAGTGAAGCAGAGCGGGGGGGGCGGACCCAGTACTTC,CASSEAERGGRTQYF
TRBD2,.,TRBJ2-2,TRBV6-5,TGTGCCAGCAGCCCCCTAGCGGGGGGTGGGGAGCTGTTTTTT,CASSPLAGGGELFF
TRBD1,.,TRBJ2-1,TRBV29-1,TGCAGCGTGGGGGACAGGGGGGGCTACAATGAGCAGTTCTTC,CSVGDRGGYNEQFF